The sequence of this T cell receptor beta chain was determined in a study of glioma-infiltrating T cells after dendritic cell vaccination. Overall study: Between the early 2000s and the early 2010s, patients got autologous tumor lysate-pulsed dendritic cell vaccines.

Only patients with spare fresh-frozen tumor and over two years of follow-up were included. Produced via immunoSEQ multiplex PCR; TCRdb's table is partial and in-frame only. The table shows 100,000 or so clones, with around 86% occurring only once. The CDR3 contains 16 residues. With V trimmed by 1 base and J by 3 bases, 9 bases remained unmatched. Germline CDR1 is SGHRS and CDR2 is YFSETQ. Points on this clone: Its antigen is currently unknown.

Study-level results: Higher TCR clonality did not directly relate to longer survival. Patients with more pretreatment TILs had longer time to progression and survival.

This clonotype was sampled from a human donor with glioblastoma. This chain joins TRBV5-1 and TRBJ2-7; TRBD2 matches 8 bases. The source material was blood, sampled before dendritic cell vaccination. The CDR3 reads CASSLRPSGSNYEQYF. The DNA for the CDR3 is TGCGCCAGCAGCTTGCGTCCTAGCGGGTCCAACTACGAGCAGTACTTC.